The entry below gives a single T cell receptor beta chain sequence along with its context. Expressed TCRB transcripts were sequenced after all isolated RNA was converted to cDNA. The assay was immunoSEQ multiplex PCR, and TCRdb's table has in-frame clones only and misses some. The data show about 360,000 clones, 10% to 15% seen once. This entry is derived from a study of beta chain features in type 1 diabetes. Germline assignment: CDR1 MNHEY and CDR2 SVGAGI. Deletions cut 2 bases from V and 4 bases from J, with 15 bases between. The CDR3 covers 15 residues. Sequencing was carried out using naive CD4+ T cells from blood. V usage is TRBV6-5 and J usage is TRBJ2-7; TRBD1 is a possible D gene (5 bases). The TCR sequence derives from a man aged 18 to 29 in good health. This CDR3 is CASSYVLAGKYEQYF. Here the CDR3 DNA reads TGTGCCAGCAGTTACGTGTTGGCAGGGAAGTACGAGCAGTACTTC.